The clone carrying this T cell receptor (beta chain) was counted a single time. The data were produced by immunoSEQ multiplex PCR, yet TCRdb's version contains in-frame clones alone and is incomplete. The profile covers under 100,000 clones, with 75% to 95% appearing a single time and 5.1% taken by the ten largest. CDR1 is MRHNA and CDR2 is SNTAGT in the germline V gene. CDR3 length: 11 amino acids. Between the trimmed V and J ends, which lost 6 bases and 3 bases, there was a span of 6 bases. These data come from a study of blood T cell repertoires in COVID-19. The receptor was isolated from a man in his fifties or sixties with acute or convalescent COVID-19. The chain couples TRBV6-4 to TRBJ2-7; tentative D call: TRBD2 (6 bases). Input material: peripheral blood. CDR3 sequence: CASRGGYEQYF. Here the CDR3 DNA reads TGTGCCAGCAGGGGAGGCTACGAGCAGTACTTC.